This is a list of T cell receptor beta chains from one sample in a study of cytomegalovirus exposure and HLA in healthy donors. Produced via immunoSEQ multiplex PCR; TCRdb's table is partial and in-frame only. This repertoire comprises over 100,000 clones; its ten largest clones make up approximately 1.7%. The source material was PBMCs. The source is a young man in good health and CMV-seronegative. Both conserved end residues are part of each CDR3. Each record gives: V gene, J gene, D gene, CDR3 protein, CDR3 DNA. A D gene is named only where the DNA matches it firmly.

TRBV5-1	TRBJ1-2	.	CASSPGHRVGLRPYGYTF	TGCGCCAGCAGCCCGGGGCACAGGGTCGGTCTGAGGCCGTATGGCTACACCTTC
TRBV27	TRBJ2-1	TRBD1	CASSLGTGYNEQFF	TGTGCCAGCAGCCTCGGGACAGGCTACAATGAGCAGTTCTTC
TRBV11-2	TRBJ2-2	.	CASSLVPGNTGELFF	TGTGCCAGCAGCTTAGTTCCAGGGAACACCGGGGAGCTGTTTTTT
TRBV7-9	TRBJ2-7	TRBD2	CASSLGGRAYEQYF	TGTGCCAGCAGTCTTGGCGGGAGGGCCTACGAGCAGTACTTC
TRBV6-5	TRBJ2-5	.	CASSYGQQETQYF	TGTGCCAGCAGTTACGGACAGCAAGAGACCCAGTACTTC
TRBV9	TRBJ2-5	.	CASSVHRGEQYF	TGTGCCAGCAGCGTCCACCGGGGAGAGCAGTACTTC
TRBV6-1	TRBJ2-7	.	CASKPGAYEQYF	TGTGCCAGCAAGCCCGGGGCCTACGAGCAGTACTTC
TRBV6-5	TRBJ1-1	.	CASSYLGVGGQAFF	TGTGCCAGCAGTTACCTAGGGGTGGGGGGACAAGCTTTCTTT
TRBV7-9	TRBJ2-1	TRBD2	CASSLQLAGGKNEQFF	TGTGCCAGCAGCCTCCAACTAGCGGGGGGAAAGAATGAGCAGTTCTTC
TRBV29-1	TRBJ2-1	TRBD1	CSAAGQDYNEQFF	TGCAGCGCCGCGGGACAGGACTACAATGAGCAGTTCTTC
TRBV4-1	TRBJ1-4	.	CASSQVAPATNEKLFF	TGCGCCAGCAGCCAAGTGGCTCCCGCAACTAATGAAAAACTGTTTTTT
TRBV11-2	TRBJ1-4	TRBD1	CASSLTGGRKLFF	TGTGCCAGCAGCTTAACAGGGGGCAGAAAACTGTTTTTT
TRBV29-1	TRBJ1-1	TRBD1	CSVAGGSWDTEAFF	TGCAGCGTTGCAGGGGGAAGTTGGGACACTGAAGCTTTCTTT
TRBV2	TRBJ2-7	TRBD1	CASSRDRDYEQYF	TGTGCCAGCTCCCGGGACAGAGACTACGAGCAGTACTTC
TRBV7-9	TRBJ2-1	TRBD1	CASRGTGVSNEQFF	TGTGCCAGCAGGGGGACAGGGGTTAGCAATGAGCAGTTCTTC
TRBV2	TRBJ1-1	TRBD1	CASSDRGLNTEAFF	TGTGCCAGCAGCGACAGGGGGCTCAACACTGAAGCTTTCTTT
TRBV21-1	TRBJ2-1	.	CATPPQGEQFF	TGTGCCACCCCCCCCCAGGGGGAGCAGTTCTTC
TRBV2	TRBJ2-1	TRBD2	CASSEETGGPSDEQFF	TGTGCCAGCAGTGAAGAAACGGGAGGGCCATCGGATGAGCAGTTCTTC
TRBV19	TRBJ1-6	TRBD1	CASSIDRGQGSNEYGYPLHF	TGTGCCAGTAGTATAGATCGTGGACAGGGTAGCAATGAATACGGATACCCCCTCCACTTT
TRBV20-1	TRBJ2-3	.	CSARADTQYF	TGCAGTGCTAGGGCCGATACGCAGTATTTT
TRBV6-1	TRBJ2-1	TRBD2	CASRIGGSSYNEQFF	TGTGCCAGCCGGATCGGGGGGAGCTCCTACAATGAGCAGTTCTTC
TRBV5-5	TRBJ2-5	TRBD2	CASSSQLAGDQETQYF	TGTGCCAGCAGCTCTCAACTAGCGGGGGACCAAGAGACCCAGTACTTC
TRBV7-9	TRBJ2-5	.	CASSLGLQETQYF	TGTGCCAGCAGCTTGGGCCTCCAAGAGACCCAGTACTTC
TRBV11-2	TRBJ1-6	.	CASSLEGRSPLHF	TGTGCCAGCAGCCTGGAAGGGAGATCACCCCTCCACTTT
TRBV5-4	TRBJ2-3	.	CASSLAGSPDTQYF	TGTGCCAGCAGCTTGGCCGGGAGTCCAGATACGCAGTATTTT
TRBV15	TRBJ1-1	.	CATSRVAGGGTEAFF	TGTGCCACCAGCAGAGTGGCGGGAGGGGGGACTGAAGCTTTCTTT
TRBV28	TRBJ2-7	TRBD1	CASSTRDRGGYEQYF	TGTGCCAGCAGCACTAGGGACAGGGGTGGATACGAGCAGTACTTC
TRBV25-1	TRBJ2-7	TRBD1	CASRPGQVSYEQYF	TGTGCCAGCAGGCCGGGACAGGTCTCCTACGAGCAGTACTTC
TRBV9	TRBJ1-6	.	CASGAEGRNSPLHF	TGTGCCAGCGGCGCCGAGGGTCGTAATTCACCCCTCCACTTT
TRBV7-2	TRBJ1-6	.	CASSSYPVQGNSPLHF	TGTGCCAGCAGCTCCTACCCGGTTCAGGGTAATTCACCCCTCCACTTT
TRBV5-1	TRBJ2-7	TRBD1	CASSLRDQGAHISYEQYF	TGCGCCAGCAGCTTGCGGGACCAGGGGGCGCATATATCCTACGAGCAGTACTTC
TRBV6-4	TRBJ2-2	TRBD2	CASSELAGDTGELFF	TGTGCCAGCAGTGAACTAGCGGGGGACACCGGGGAGCTGTTTTTT
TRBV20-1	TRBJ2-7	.	CSASSSYEQYF	TGCAGTGCTAGTTCCAGCTACGAGCAGTACTTC
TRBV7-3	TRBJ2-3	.	CASSLIGLATQYF	TGTGCCAGCAGCTTAATCGGTCTTGCAACGCAGTATTTT
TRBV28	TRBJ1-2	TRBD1	CASSIPGQGDGYTF	TGTGCCAGCAGCATTCCCGGACAGGGCGATGGCTACACCTTC
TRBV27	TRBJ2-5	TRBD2	CASSHGLAVETQYF	TGTGCCAGCAGTCACGGACTAGCGGTAGAGACCCAGTACTTC
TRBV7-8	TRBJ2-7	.	CASSLALDSTYEQYF	TGTGCCAGCAGCTTAGCGCTTGACTCTACCTACGAGCAGTACTTC
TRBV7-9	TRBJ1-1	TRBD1	CASSLAQGASTEAFF	TGTGCCAGCAGCTTAGCGCAGGGGGCGAGCACTGAAGCTTTCTTT
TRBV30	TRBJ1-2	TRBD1	CARSQGQVTRGYTF	TGTGCACGCTCGCAGGGACAGGTGACACGTGGCTACACCTTC
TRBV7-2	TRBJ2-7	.	CASSFFSGVVSYEQYF	TGTGCCAGCAGCTTCTTCTCGGGAGTAGTCTCCTACGAGCAGTACTTC
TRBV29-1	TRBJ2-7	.	CSVEAQGHEQYF	TGCAGCGTTGAAGCCCAGGGGCACGAGCAGTACTTC
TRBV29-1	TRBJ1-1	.	CSVGRAMNTEAFF	TGCAGCGTAGGCAGGGCAATGAACACTGAAGCTTTCTTT
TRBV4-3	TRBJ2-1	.	CASSQALVRYNEQFF	TGCGCCAGCAGCCAAGCACTAGTACGTTACAATGAGCAGTTCTTC
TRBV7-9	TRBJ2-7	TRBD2	CASSPSGLSSYEQYF	TGTGCCAGCAGCCCTAGCGGGTTAAGCTCCTACGAGCAGTACTTC
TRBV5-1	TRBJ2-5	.	CASSLERGGETQYF	TGCGCCAGCAGCTTGGAACGGGGAGGTGAGACCCAGTACTTC
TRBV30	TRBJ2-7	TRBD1	CAWIGGTGIDEQYF	TGTGCCTGGATTGGCGGGACAGGGATTGACGAGCAGTACTTC
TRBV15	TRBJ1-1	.	CATSRDISAEAFF	TGTGCCACCAGCAGAGATATAAGCGCTGAAGCTTTCTTT
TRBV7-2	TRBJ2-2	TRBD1	CASRVTQGYTGELFF	TGTGCCAGCAGGGTTACACAGGGGTATACCGGGGAGCTGTTTTTT
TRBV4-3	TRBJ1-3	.	CASSQDGGAGNTIYF	TGCGCCAGCAGCCAAGATGGGGGGGCTGGAAACACCATATATTTT
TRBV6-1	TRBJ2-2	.	CAGQLGQITGELFF	TGTGCCGGCCAACTCGGACAGATCACCGGGGAGCTGTTTTTT
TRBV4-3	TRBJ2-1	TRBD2	CASSQGYFSLAGVNEQFF	TGCGCCAGCAGCCAAGGCTATTTTTCGCTAGCGGGAGTCAATGAGCAGTTCTTC
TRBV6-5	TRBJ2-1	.	CASSYSFSGNEQFF	TGTGCCAGCAGTTACTCGTTCTCGGGGAATGAGCAGTTCTTC
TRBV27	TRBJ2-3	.	CASRRTRADTQYF	TGTGCCAGCAGACGGACCAGGGCAGATACGCAGTATTTT